This section outlines one T cell receptor beta chain sequence together with its context. Its antigen is currently unknown. This sample was included in a study of blood T cells in healthy people across ages. Study-wide points: Since the PBMCs were unsorted, naive and antigen-experienced cells could not be conclusively compared. Considered underestimates were the diversity estimates obtained from one million T cells.

In germline, CDR1 is DFQATT, CDR2 SNEGSKA (reference sequence). Between the trimmed V and J ends, which lost 6 bases and 3 bases, there was a span of 21 bases. This CDR3 contains 16 residues. Together with a sample-barcoded 5' primer, a J-beta primer mix was included in a second PCR lasting about 7 to 11 cycles. A minimum of 2.5 million CDR3-containing paired-end reads was obtained for each sample. TCRdb analysed the 5' RACE reads with MiXCR anew, one entry per CDR3 protein. The sample shows hundreds of thousands of distinct CDR3 sequences, about 20% of them seen only once. The TCR sequence derives from an older man in good health. The chain is built from TRBV20-1 and TRBJ1-5; D is possibly TRBD1 (5 bases). Sequenced input: blood. Here the CDR3 reads CSAVDPGGGPNQPQHF. The CDR3 DNA follows: TGCAGTGCCGTAGACCCCGGGGGAGGGCCCAATCAGCCCCAGCATTTT.